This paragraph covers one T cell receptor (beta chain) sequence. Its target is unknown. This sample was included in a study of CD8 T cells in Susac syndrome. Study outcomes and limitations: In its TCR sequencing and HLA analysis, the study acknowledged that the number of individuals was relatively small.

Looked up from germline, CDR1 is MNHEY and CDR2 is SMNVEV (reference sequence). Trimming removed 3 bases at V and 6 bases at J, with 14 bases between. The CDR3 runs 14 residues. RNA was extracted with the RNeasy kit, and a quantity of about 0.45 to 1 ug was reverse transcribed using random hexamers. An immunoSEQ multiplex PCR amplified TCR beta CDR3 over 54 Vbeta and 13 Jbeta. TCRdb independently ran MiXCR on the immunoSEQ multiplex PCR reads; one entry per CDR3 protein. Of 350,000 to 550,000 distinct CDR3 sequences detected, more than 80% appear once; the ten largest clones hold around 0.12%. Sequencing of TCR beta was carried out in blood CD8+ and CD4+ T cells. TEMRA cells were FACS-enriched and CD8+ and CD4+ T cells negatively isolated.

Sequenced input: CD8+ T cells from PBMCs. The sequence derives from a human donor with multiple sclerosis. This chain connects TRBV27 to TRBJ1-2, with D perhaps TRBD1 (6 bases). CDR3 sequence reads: CASSFGGAGNGYTF. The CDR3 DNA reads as TGTGCCAGCAGTTTCGGGGGCGCTGGGAATGGCTACACCTTC.